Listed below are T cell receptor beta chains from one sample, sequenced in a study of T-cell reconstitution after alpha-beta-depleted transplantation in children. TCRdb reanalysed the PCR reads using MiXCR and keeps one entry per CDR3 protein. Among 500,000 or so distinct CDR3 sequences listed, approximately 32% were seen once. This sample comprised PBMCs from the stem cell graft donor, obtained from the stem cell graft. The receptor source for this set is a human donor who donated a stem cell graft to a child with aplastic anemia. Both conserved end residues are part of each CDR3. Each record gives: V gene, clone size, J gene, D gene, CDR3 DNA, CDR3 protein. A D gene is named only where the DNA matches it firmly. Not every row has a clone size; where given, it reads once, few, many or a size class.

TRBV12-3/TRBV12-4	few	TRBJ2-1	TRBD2	TGTGCCAGCACCCCTCCTCGGGGGACTAGCGGGAGGTTTGAGCAGTTCTTC	CASTPPRGTSGRFEQFF
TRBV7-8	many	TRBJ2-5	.	TGTGCCAGCAGCTTAGGAGCCAGGCGACAAGAGACCCAGTACTTC	CASSLGARRQETQYF
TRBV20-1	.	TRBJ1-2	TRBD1	TGCAGTGCAATGCAGGACAGGCCCTATGGCTACACCTTC	CSAMQDRPYGYTF
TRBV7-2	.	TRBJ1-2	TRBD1	TGTGCCAGCAGCTTCCGGGACAGAAGAGGCTACACCTTC	CASSFRDRRGYTF
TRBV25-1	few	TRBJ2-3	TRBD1	TGTGCCAGCAGTGATCCCCGCTCGGGACAGGGGACGACAGATACGCAGTATTTT	CASSDPRSGQGTTDTQYF
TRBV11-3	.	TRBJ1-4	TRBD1	TGTGCCAGCAGCCGGGGACAGGGGGGTGATAGAACTAATGAAAAACTGTTTTTT	CASSRGQGGDRTNEKLFF
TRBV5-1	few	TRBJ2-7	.	TGCGCCAGCAGCTTGGTACAGGGGGGGCCCTACGAGCAGTACTTC	CASSLVQGGPYEQYF
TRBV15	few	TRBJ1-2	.	TGTGCCACCAGCAGTGGCCGGTCCCCGAGGAATGGCTACACCTTC	CATSSGRSPRNGYTF
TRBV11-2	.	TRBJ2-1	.	TGTGCCAGCAGTTTCGACTCAAGCTCCTACAATGAGCAGTTCTTC	CASSFDSSSYNEQFF
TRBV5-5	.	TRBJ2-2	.	TGTGCCAGCACCCTGTGGGGGGGCGCGGTCACCGGGGAGCTGTTTTTT	CASTLWGGAVTGELFF
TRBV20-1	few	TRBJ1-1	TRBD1	TGCAGTGCTCTTGTCCCGGACAGGGGGCCTGAAGCTTTCTTT	CSALVPDRGPEAFF
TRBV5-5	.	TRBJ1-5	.	TGTGCCAGCAGCCCCCTTGGGACCGATAATCAGCCCCAGCATTTT	CASSPLGTDNQPQHF
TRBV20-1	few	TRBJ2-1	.	TGCAGTGCTAGGGGGACAGGAGGAGGGACTAGATCCTACAATGAGCAGTTCTTC	CSARGTGGGTRSYNEQFF
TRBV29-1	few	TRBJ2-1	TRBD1	TGCAGCGTCAGACAGGGGCTTTACAATGAGCAGTTCTTC	CSVRQGLYNEQFF
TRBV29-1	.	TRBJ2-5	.	TGCAGCGTTCCGGTACAAATTGGAGGGGAGACCCAGTACTTC	CSVPVQIGGETQYF
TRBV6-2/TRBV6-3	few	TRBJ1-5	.	TGTGCCAGCAAGGGACCGAATCAGCCCCAGCATTTT	CASKGPNQPQHF
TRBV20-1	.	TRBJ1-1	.	TGCAGTGCTAAGGCTGGGTGGGCGAACACTGAAGCTTTCTTT	CSAKAGWANTEAFF
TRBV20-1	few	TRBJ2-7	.	TGCAGTGCTAGAGATTCGGGCAGGGGCTACGAGCAGTACTTC	CSARDSGRGYEQYF
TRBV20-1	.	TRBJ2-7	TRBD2	TGCAGAGTAGCCCGCGGGAGCTCCTACGAGCAGTACTTC	CRVARGSSYEQYF
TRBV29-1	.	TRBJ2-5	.	TGCAGCGTTGGGACCGTTGGGGGCAGAGAGACCCAGTACTTC	CSVGTVGGRETQYF
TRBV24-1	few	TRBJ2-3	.	TGTGCCACCAGTGAGGGACCCGTGAATACGCAGTATTTT	CATSEGPVNTQYF
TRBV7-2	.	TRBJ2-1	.	TGTGCCAGCAGCTTTAGAGTGTCTGAGCAGTTCTTC	CASSFRVSEQFF
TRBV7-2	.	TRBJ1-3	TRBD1	TGTGCCAGCAGCTTAGTTTTGTGGGACAGAAGAAACACCATATATTTT	CASSLVLWDRRNTIYF
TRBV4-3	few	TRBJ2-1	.	TGCGCCAGCAGCCAGGGGGCCGGGGATGGGAAGCAGTTCTTC	CASSQGAGDGKQFF
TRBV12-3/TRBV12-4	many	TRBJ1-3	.	TGTGCCAGCAGCCCGAGCTCTGGAAACACCATATATTTT	CASSPSSGNTIYF
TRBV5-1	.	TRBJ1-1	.	TGCGCCAGCAGCTGGGCCGGGCCTTCAAACACTGAAGCTTTCTTT	CASSWAGPSNTEAFF
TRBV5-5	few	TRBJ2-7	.	TGTGCCAGCAGCTTGCAGGTTCGGGAGCAGTACTTC	CASSLQVREQYF
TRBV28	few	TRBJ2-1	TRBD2	TGTGCCAGCACCATTAGCGGGAGAGGCAGCAATGAGCAGTTCTTC	CASTISGRGSNEQFF
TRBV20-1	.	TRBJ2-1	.	TGCAGTGCTAGGGTAGGGGGGGCCTTCAATGAGCAGTTCTTC	CSARVGGAFNEQFF
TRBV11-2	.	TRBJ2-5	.	TGTGCCAGCAGCTTAGTTCAGGCGTCCCAGGCCCAGTACTTC	CASSLVQASQAQYF
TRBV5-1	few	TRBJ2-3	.	TGCGCCAGCAGCTTGTCCTGGGCGGGGAGCACAGATACGCAGTATTTT	CASSLSWAGSTDTQYF
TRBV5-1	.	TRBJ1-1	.	TGCGCCAGCAGCTTGGAAAACGATGACAGCATCCTCTCGAACACTGAAGCTTTCTTT	CASSLENDDSILSNTEAFF
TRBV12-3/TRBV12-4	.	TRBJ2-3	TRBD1	TGTGCCAGCAGCCCGGGACAGGGCAGAGATACGCAGTATTTT	CASSPGQGRDTQYF
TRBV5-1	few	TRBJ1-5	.	TGCGCCAGCAGCTTGGCTCCAGGGAGCAATCAGCCCCAGCATTTT	CASSLAPGSNQPQHF
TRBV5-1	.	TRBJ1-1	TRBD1	TGCGCCAGCAGCTCCGGGACAGTCGGGACTGAAGCTTTCTTT	CASSSGTVGTEAFF
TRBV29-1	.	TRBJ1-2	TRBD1	TGCAGCGTTGAGAGAGGCCCTGGACAGGGGATCGGCTATGGCTACACCTTC	CSVERGPGQGIGYGYTF
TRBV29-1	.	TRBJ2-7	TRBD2	TGCAGCGTTGAAGGGGGGGGAGGCTACGAGCAGTACTTC	CSVEGGGGYEQYF
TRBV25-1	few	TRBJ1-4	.	TGTGCCAGCGCGCCCGGTTCGGGAAAACTGTTTTTT	CASAPGSGKLFF
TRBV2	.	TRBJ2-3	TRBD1	TGTGCCAGCAGGGTTTCGACAGGGAGCACAGATACGCAGTATTTT	CASRVSTGSTDTQYF
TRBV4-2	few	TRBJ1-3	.	TGTGCCAGCAGCCAAGACGAGGCAGGGACCTTCTCTGGAAACACCATATATTTT	CASSQDEAGTFSGNTIYF
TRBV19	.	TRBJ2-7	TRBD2	TGTGCCAGTAGTTCGGCTAGCGGTGCCTACGAGCAGTACTTC	CASSSASGAYEQYF
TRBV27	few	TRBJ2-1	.	TGTGCCAGCAGTCTAGGAATCTACAATGAGCAGTTCTTC	CASSLGIYNEQFF
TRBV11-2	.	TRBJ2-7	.	TGTGCCAGCAGCTTAGGAGCGAGCAGGGGAGGCCACGAGCAGTACTTC	CASSLGASRGGHEQYF
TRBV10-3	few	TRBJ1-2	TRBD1	TGTGCCATCAGTGAGTCCGGACAGGGGCCCGTCCGGGGCTACACCTTC	CAISESGQGPVRGYTF
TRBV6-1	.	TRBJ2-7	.	TGTGCCAGCAGTCAGAGTGGGAGCTCCTACGAGCAGTACTTC	CASSQSGSSYEQYF